The present TCR beta chain was sequenced within a study of beta chain features in type 1 diabetes. Study observations and caveats: Across all four CD4+ subsets, people with type 1 diabetes showed modestly shorter TCRB CDR3s.

Details on this clone: Its target is unknown.

Expressed TCRB transcripts were sequenced because the entire RNA isolate underwent reverse transcription. Clones were sequenced by immunoSEQ multiplex PCR, and TCRdb holds only the in-frame ones, with some missing. The data show more than 300,000 clones, with approximately 9.9% seen just once and 0.9% to 1.1% held by the top ten. The V end was cut by 1 base, the J end by 5 bases, with 11 bases between. The CDR3 extends over 14 amino acids. Germline V gene sequence: CDR1 MNHEY, CDR2 SMNVEV (reference sequence). The chain employs TRBV27 and TRBJ1-2; D gene uncertain. The receptor was derived from a man aged 25 to 40 with type 1 diabetes. Sequencing used central memory CD4+ T cells from blood. The CDR3 loop is CASSLLSVGYGYTF. The CDR3 DNA sequence: TGTGCCAGCAGTTTATTGTCTGTAGGGTATGGCTACACCTTC.